What follows are 7 T cell receptor beta chains derived from one specimen sequenced in a study of Tregs in tolerant kidney transplant recipients. The data were produced by immunoSEQ multiplex PCR, yet TCRdb's version contains in-frame clones alone and is incomplete. The table includes about 94,000 clones, 93% detected once. The specimen comprised CD4+ T cells from blood, sampled before the transplant. The source of these receptors is a human donor who received a combined kidney and bone marrow transplant.

V usage is TRBV7-7 and J usage is TRBJ2-7; TRBD1 matches at 8 bases. V shed 4 bases, J shed 4 bases, and the junction held 6 bases outside the gene matches. This CDR3 is built from 14 residues. Looked up from germline, CDR1 is SSHAT and CDR2 is FNYEAQ (reference sequence). The CDR3 DNA reads as TGTGCCAGCAGCTACGGGACAGGTCTATACGAGCAGTACTTC. Translation gives CASSYGTGLYEQYF. The full variable domain, with the rest looked up from reference TRBV7-7 and TRBJ2-7, is GAGVSQSPRYKVTKRGQDVTLRCDPISSHATLYWYQQALGQGPEFLTYFNYEAQPDKSGLPSDRFSAERPEGSISTLTIQRTEQRDSAMYRCASSYGTGLYEQYFGPGTRLTVT.

This chain uses TRBV11-3 with TRBJ1-1; no reliable D call. CDR1 and CDR2 from the germline V gene are SGHNT and YENEEA. This CDR3 has 15 residues. Trimming removed 2 bases from V and 1 base from J, with 11 bases in between. In DNA, the CDR3 is TGTGCCAGCAGCTTATGGGCCCGGCCGAACACTGAAGCTTTCTTT. Its protein product is CASSLWARPNTEAFF.

The chain combines TRBV4-1 with TRBJ1-4, with D unresolved. The CDR3 runs 16 residues. Trimming removed 4 bases at V and 0 bases at J, with 12 bases between. Germline assignment: CDR1 MGHRA and CDR2 YSYEKL. The CDR3: CASSPGEFATNEKLFF. Written as DNA, the CDR3 is TGCGCCAGCAGCCCTGGAGAGTTTGCAACTAATGAAAAACTGTTTTTT.

In its sample, this clone was seen once. The chain combines TRBV5-4 with TRBJ1-3; D gene unclear. Germline assignment: CDR1 SGHNT and CDR2 YYREEE (reference sequence). Trimming stripped 4 bases from V and 3 bases from J, with 11 bases between. This CDR3 spans 14 amino acids. The CDR3 bases are TGTGCCAGCAGCCCTCGTGAGGGTGGAAACACCATATATTTT. The encoded protein is CASSPREGGNTIYF.

The CDR3 DNA reads as TGTGCCACCAGCGAGACTAGCGGCGTGAGGAATGAGCAGTTCTTC. Amino acids: CATSETSGVRNEQFF. This chain connects TRBV15 to TRBJ2-1; 9 bases line up with TRBD2. With 5 bases clipped from V and 7 bases from J, the junction kept 9 bases outside the gene matches. The CDR3 spans 15 residues. CDR1 and CDR2 (germline): LNHNV, YYDKDF (reference sequence).

The chain is built from TRBV7-8 and TRBJ1-2; D is unresolved. The V end was cut by 1 base, the J end by 1 base, with 7 bases between. Germline V gene sequence: CDR1 SGHVS, CDR2 FQNEAQ. This CDR3 comprises 14 residues. The CDR3 DNA follows: TGTGCCAGCAGCTTAGAGGCGGATAACTATGGCTACACCTTC. Amino acid sequence: CASSLEADNYGYTF.

The chain carries TRBV30 and TRBJ2-6; TRBD1 is a possible D gene (6 bases). The germline gives CDR1 GTSNPN, CDR2 SVGIG (reference sequence). V shed 1 base and J shed 0 bases, with 10 bases lying between them. This CDR3 has 16 residues. The CDR3 DNA is TGTGCCTGGAGTGCCTTCAGGGGCTCTGGGGCCAACGTCCTGACTTTC. Protein sequence: CAWSAFRGSGANVLTF.